These 4 T cell receptor beta chains were all obtained from the same sample, sequenced in a study of T cell changes during pregnancy in multiple sclerosis. The protocol was immunoSEQ multiplex PCR, while the TCRdb copy is restricted to in-frame clones and leaves out a portion. The sample has about 89,000 clones, about 93% seen once. Material: peripheral blood, obtained in the third trimester of pregnancy. All receptors derive from a female donor with multiple sclerosis, enrolled in a pregnancy study.

V and J are TRBV27 and TRBJ2-7; perhaps TRBD2 as D (6 bases). The CDR3 is made up of 10 amino acids. V lost 8 bases and J 4 bases, leaving 6 bases between the germline ends. Germline CDR1 MNHEY, CDR2 SMNVEV (reference sequence). The CDR3 loop is CASGRYEQYF. The CDR3 coding sequence is TGTGCCAGCGGGAGGTACGAGCAGTACTTC.

The sample holds many counts of this clone. The chain joins TRBV2 to TRBJ1-1; 10 bases map to TRBD1. The V segment lost 6 bases and the J segment 6 bases; nucleotides outside the gene matches: 7. Germline CDR1 SNHLY, CDR2 FYNNEI. The CDR3 loop spans 14 amino acids. CDR3 residues: CASSLRQGAPEAFF. CDR3 DNA sequence: TGTGCCAGCAGCCTAAGACAGGGGGCCCCTGAAGCTTTCTTT.

This clone is a singleton in its sample. V and J are TRBV10-3 and TRBJ1-1; 7 bases fit TRBD1. There are 15 residues in the CDR3. With V trimmed by 2 bases and J by 1 base, 4 bases remained unmatched. Germline V CDR1 and CDR2: ENHRY, SYGVKD. The chain's CDR3 is CAISEGGQTNTEAFF. The CDR3 nucleotides read TGTGCCATCAGTGAGGGGGGACAGACGAACACTGAAGCTTTCTTT.

On this clone: This sample includes further DNA sequences coding for the same CDR3. The chain uses TRBV5-1 and TRBJ2-1, with D possibly being TRBD1 (5 bases). CDR1 SGHRS and CDR2 YFSETQ come from the germline V gene. The CDR3 is 11 amino acids. V lost 2 bases, J lost 9 bases, and 6 bases lay in between. DNA of the CDR3: TGCGCCAGCAGCTTAGGGGCTGAGCAGTTCTTC. Translated, it gives CASSLGAEQFF.